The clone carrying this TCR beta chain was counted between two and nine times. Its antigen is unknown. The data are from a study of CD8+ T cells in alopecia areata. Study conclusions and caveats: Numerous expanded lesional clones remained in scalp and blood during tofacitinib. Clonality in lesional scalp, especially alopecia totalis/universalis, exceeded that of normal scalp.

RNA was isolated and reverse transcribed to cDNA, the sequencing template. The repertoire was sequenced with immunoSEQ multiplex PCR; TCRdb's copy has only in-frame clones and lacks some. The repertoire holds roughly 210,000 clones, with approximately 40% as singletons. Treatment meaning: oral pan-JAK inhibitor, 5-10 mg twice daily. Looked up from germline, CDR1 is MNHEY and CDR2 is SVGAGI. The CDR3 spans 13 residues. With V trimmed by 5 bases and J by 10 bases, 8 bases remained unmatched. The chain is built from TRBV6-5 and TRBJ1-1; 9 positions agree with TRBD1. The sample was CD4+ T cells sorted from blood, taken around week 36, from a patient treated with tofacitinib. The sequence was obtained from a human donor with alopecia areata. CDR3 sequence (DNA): TGTGCCAGCAGTCGGCGGGACAGGGTCGGAGCTTTCTTT. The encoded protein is CASSRRDRVGAFF.